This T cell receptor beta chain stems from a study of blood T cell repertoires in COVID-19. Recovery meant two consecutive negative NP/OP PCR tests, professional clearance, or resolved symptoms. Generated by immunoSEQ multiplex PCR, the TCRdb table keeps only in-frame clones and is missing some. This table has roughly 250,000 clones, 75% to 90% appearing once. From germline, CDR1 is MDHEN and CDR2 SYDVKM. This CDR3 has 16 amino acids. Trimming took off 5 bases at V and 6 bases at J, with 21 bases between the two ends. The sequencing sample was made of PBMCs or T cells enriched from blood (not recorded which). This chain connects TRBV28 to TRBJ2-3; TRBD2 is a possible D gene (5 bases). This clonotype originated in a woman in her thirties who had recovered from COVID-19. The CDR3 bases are TGTGCCAGCAGTATGAGATATGGCGGGCTGGCGGATACGCAGTATTTT. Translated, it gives CASSMRYGGLADTQYF.